A few counts support the clone carrying this TCR beta chain. Its specificity is not known. TCRdb fed the 5' RACE reads into MiXCR, producing one record per CDR3 protein. The sample consists of 85,000 to 120,000 distinct CDR3 sequences, under 15% of them appearing once. This record belongs to a study of T-cell memory formation after mild COVID-19. Study-level background: Largely, TCR clusters stayed within a single donor. Overall study results and limits: Detection of some responders pre-infection suggested pre-existing cross-reactive memory T cells participated.

Sequencing used PBMCs or a T cell subset sorted from them (not recorded which). This receptor was obtained from an adult woman who had mild COVID-19 (a few samples of this study predate the infection). Cell type and time point are not known.

CDR3 nucleotide sequence: TGTGCCAGCAGTTACTCTGTTGGAGGGAACACAGATACGCAGTATTTT. It specifies CASSYSVGGNTDTQYF. V usage is TRBV6-6 and J usage is TRBJ2-3, with D maybe TRBD2 (6 bases). Germline V gives CDR1 MNHNY, CDR2 SVGAGI (reference sequence). The CDR3 extends over 16 amino acids. With 0 bases removed from V and 2 bases from J, the gap between germline ends came to 12 bases.